This T cell receptor (beta chain) is from a study of OX40 agonist ivuxolimab in advanced cancers. Study in general: A male proportion of 82.7% was recorded, with mean age about 60 years and range roughly 23 to 90. Eligibility rules accepted prior anti-PD-1, anti-PD-L1 or anti-CTLA-4 therapy, and over 30% had some.

This CDR3 is 14 amino acids long. V was shortened by 6 bases and J by 5 bases, with 16 bases between the two germline ends. Germline CDR1 MNHEY, CDR2 SVGAGI. Measured with immunoSEQ multiplex PCR; TCRdb has only the in-frame clones, and not every one. The sample includes some 64,000 clones, approximately 81% of them seen just once. Sequencing was performed on CD4+ or CD8+ T cells sorted from blood, taken in a trial of the OX40 agonist ivuxolimab. The rearrangement uses TRBV6-5 and TRBJ2-5; a weak D match, TRBD2 (5 bases). The sequence was collected from an adult with an advanced solid tumor such as melanoma, head and neck, liver or kidney cancer. The CDR3 loop reads CASSLDWSDETQYF. The CDR3 DNA reads TGTGCCAGCAGCCTGGACTGGAGTGATGAGACCCAGTACTTC.